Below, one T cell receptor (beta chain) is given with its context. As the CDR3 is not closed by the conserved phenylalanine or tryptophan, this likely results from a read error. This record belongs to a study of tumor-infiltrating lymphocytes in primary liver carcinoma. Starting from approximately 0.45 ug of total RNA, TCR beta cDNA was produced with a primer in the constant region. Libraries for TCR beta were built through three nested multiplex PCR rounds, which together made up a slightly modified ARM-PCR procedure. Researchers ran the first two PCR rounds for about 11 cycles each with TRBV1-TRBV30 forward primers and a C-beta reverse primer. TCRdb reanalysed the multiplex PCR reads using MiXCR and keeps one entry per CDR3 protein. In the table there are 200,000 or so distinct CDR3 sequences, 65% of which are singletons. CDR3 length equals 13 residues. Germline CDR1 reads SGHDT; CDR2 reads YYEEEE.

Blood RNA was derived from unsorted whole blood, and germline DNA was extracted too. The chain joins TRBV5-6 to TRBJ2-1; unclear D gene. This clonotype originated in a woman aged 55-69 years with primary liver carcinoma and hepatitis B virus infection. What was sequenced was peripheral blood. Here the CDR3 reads CATSLARVHEQFY. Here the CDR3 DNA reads TGTGCCACCAGCTTGGCCCGGGTACATGAGCAGTTCTAC.